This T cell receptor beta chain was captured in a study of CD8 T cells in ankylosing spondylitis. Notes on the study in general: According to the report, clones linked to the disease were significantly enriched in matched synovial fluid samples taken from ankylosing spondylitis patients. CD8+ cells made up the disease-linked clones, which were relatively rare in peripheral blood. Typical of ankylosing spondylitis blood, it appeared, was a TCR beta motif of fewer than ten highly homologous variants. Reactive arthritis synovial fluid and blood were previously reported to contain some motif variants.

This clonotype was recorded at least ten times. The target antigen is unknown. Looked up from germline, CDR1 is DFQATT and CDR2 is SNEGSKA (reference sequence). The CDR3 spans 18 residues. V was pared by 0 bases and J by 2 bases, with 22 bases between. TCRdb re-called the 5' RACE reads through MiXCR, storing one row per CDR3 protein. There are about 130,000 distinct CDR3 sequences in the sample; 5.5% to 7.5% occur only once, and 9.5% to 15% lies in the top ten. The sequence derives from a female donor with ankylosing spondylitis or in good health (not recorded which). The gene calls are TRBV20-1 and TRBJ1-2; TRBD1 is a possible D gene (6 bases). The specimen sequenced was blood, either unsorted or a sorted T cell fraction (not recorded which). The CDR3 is CSARDQVIGGAGNYGYTF. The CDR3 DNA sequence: TGCAGTGCTAGAGATCAGGTCATAGGGGGGGCTGGAAACTATGGCTACACCTTC.